The 4 T cell receptor beta chains below come from one sample, sequenced in a study of identical twins. MiXCR, run by TCRdb on the 5' RACE reads, gives a single entry per CDR3 protein. The table shows nearly 900,000 distinct CDR3 sequences, with roughly an eighth occurring only once. Another study also made use of these data, one on yellow fever vaccine responses in identical twins.

Source material: PBMCs. These TCRs come from a woman aged 18 to 35 in good health.

The chain employs TRBV7-6 and TRBJ2-7; TRBD1 aligns across 9 bases. V was pared by 5 bases and J by 3 bases, with 8 bases of the junction left unmatched. This CDR3 has 15 residues. The germline CDR1 and CDR2 sequences are SGHVS and FNYEAQ. The CDR3 sequence is CASSPGQGLLYEQYF. The CDR3 nucleotides read TGTGCCAGCAGCCCAGGACAGGGGTTACTCTACGAGCAGTACTTC. Full variable domain (rest looked up from reference TRBV7-6 and TRBJ2-7): GAGVSQSPRYKVTKRGQDVALRCDPISGHVSLYWYRQALGQGPEFLTYFNYEAQQDKSGLPNDRFSAERPEGSISTLTIQRTEQRDSAMYRCASSPGQGLLYEQYFGPGTRLTVT.

The rearrangement uses TRBV18 and TRBJ2-1; TRBD1 agrees at 9 bases. The CDR3 covers 17 residues. Germline-derived CDR1 and CDR2 are KGHSH and LQKENI. After removal of 5 bases from V and 3 bases from J, the junction contained 11 bases not matched to a gene. CDR3 region: CASSTSLGQGIYNEQFF. As DNA, the CDR3 is TGTGCCAGCTCAACCTCCCTGGGACAGGGAATCTACAATGAGCAGTTCTTC.

On this clonotype itself: This may arise from a read error, as a much more abundant clone is one base away. The rearrangement uses TRBV5-1 and TRBJ2-7; TRBD1 is a possible D gene (7 bases). Germline assignment: CDR1 SGHRS and CDR2 YFSETQ. Trimming removed 3 bases from V and 3 bases from J, with 13 bases in between. CDR3 length equals 14 residues. CDR3 sequence reads: CASSWGDSFYEQYF. DNA for the CDR3: TGCGCCAGCAGCTGGGGGGACAGCTTCTACGAGCAGTACTTC.

The rearrangement links TRBV11-2 to TRBJ2-3; D is perhaps TRBD2 (6 bases). Per the germline V gene, CDR1 is SGHAT and CDR2 is FQNNGV. This CDR3 has 13 residues. The germline V and J ends were trimmed by 10 bases and 3 bases, with 14 bases remaining between them. CDR3: CATGTSATDTQYF. CDR3 coding DNA: TGTGCCACCGGGACTTCCGCGACAGATACGCAGTATTTT.